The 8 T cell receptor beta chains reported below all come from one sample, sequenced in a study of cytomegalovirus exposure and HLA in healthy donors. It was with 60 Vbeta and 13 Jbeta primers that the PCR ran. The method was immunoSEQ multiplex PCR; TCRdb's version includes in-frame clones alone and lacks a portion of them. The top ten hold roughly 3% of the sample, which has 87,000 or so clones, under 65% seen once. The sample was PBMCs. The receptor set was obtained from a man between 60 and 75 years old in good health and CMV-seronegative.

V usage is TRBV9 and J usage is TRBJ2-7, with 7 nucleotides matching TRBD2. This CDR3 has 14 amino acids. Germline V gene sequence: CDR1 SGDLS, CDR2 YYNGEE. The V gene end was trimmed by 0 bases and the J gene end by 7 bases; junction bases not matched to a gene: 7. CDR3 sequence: CASSVDGGGYEQYF. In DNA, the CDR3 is TGTGCCAGCAGCGTAGACGGGGGAGGGTATGAGCAGTACTTC.

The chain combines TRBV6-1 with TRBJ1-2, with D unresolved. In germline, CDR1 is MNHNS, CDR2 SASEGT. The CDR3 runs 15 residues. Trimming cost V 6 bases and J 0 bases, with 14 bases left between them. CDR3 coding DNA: TGTGCCAGCAGCGTGGAGTTTAGAGCTAACTATGGCTACACCTTC. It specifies CASSVEFRANYGYTF.

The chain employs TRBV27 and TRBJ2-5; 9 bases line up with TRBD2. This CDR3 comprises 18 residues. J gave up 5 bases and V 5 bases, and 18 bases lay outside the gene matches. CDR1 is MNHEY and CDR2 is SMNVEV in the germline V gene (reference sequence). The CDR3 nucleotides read TGTGCCAGCAGTCCGACCCGGGGAGGCGGGGGGGCTAAGGAGACCCAGTACTTC. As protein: CASSPTRGGGGAKETQYF.

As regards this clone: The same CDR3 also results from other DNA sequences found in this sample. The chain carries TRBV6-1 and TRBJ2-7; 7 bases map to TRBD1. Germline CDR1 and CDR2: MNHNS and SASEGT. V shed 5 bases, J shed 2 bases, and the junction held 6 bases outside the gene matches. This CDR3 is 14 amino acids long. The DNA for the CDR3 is TGTGCCAGCAGTAAACGACAGGGTCCCTACGAGCAGTACTTC. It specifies CASSKRQGPYEQYF.

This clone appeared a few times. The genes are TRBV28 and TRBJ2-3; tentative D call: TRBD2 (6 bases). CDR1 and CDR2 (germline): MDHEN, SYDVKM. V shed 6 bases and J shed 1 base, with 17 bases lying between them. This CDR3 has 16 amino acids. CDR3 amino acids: CASSSGGATGTDTQYF. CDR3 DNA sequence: TGTGCCAGCAGCTCCGGAGGGGCAACAGGCACAGATACGCAGTATTTT.

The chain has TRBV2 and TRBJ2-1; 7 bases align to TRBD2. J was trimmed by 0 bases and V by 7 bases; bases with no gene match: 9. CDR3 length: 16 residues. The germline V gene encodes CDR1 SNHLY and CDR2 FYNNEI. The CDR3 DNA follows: TGTGCCAGCAAAATATCAGCGGGAAGCTCCTACAATGAGCAGTTCTTC. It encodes CASKISAGSSYNEQFF. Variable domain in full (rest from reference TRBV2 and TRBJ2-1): EPEVTQTPSHQVTQMGQEVILRCVPISNHLYFYWYRQILGQKVEFLVSFYNNEISEKSEIFDDQFSVERPDGSNFTLKIRSTKLEDSAMYFCASKISAGSSYNEQFFGPGTRLTVL.

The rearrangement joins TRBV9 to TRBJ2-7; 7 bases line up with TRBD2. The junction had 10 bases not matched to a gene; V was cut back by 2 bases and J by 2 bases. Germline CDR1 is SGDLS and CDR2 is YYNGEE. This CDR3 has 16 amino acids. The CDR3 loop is CASSVYTGTNAYEQYF. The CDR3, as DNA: TGTGCCAGCAGCGTGTACACCGGGACTAACGCCTACGAGCAGTACTTC. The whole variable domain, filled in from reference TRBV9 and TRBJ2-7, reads DSGVTQTPKHLITATGQRVTLRCSPRSGDLSVYWYQQSLDQGLQFLIQYYNGEERAKGNILERFSAQQFPDLHSELNLSSLELGDSALYFCASSVYTGTNAYEQYFGPGTRLTVT.

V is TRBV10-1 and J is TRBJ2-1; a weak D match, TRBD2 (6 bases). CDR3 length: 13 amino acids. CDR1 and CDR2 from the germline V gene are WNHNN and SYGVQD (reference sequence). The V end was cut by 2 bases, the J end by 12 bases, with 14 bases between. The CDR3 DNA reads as TGCGCCAGCAGTGAGCCGGGACTTTCAGCGCAGTTCTTC. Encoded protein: CASSEPGLSAQFF.